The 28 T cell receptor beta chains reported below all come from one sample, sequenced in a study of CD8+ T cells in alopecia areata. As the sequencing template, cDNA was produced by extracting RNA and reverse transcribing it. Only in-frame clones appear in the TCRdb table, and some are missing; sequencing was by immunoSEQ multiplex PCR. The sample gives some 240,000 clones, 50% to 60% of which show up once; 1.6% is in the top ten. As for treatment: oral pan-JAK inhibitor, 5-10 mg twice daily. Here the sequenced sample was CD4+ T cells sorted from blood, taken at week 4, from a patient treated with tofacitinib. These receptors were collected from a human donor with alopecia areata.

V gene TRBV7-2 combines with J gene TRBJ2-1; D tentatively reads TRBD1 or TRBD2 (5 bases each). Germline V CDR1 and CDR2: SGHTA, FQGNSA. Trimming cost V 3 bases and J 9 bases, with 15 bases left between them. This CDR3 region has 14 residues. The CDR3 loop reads CASSFSQGGSEQFF. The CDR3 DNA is TGTGCCAGCAGCTTTAGTCAGGGTGGGAGTGAGCAGTTCTTC. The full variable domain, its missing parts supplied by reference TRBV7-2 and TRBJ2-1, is GAGVSQSPSNKVTEKGKDVELRCDPISGHTALYWYRQSLGQGLEFLIYFQGNSAPDKSGLPSDRFSAERTGGSVSTLTIQRTQQEDSAVYLCASSFSQGGSEQFFGPGTRLTVL.

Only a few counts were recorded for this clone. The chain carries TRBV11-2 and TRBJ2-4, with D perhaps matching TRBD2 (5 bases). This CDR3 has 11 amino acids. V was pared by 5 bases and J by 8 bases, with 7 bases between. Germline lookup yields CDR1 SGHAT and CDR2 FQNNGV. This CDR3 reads CASSPRDIQYF. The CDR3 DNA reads TGTGCCAGCAGCCCGAGGGACATTCAGTACTTC.

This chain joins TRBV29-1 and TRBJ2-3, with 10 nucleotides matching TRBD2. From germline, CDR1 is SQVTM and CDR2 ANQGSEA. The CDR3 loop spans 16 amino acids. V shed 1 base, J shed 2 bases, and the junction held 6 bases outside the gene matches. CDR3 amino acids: CSVEVPSGGITDTQYF. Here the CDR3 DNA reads TGCAGCGTTGAAGTGCCTAGCGGGGGAATCACAGATACGCAGTATTTT.

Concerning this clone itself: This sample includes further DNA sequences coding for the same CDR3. CDR3 loop: CSVDQGGYEQYF. CDR3 in DNA: TGCAGCGTTGATCAGGGGGGCTACGAGCAGTACTTC. The V call is TRBV29-1, the J call TRBJ2-7; maybe TRBD1 (7 bases). Trimming stripped 3 bases from V and 3 bases from J, with 9 bases between. Germline-derived CDR1 and CDR2 are SQVTM and ANQGSEA. This CDR3 has 12 residues.

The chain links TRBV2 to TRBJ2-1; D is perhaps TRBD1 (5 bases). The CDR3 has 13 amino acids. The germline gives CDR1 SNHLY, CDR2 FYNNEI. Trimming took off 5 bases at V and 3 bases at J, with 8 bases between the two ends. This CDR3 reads CASSLGVYNEQFF. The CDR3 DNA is TGTGCCAGCAGTTTAGGGGTCTACAATGAGCAGTTCTTC.

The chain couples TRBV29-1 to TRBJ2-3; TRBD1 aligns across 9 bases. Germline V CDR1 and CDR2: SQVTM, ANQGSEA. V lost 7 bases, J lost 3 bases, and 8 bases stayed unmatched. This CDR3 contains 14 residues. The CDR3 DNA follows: TGCAGCGCCCGGCCGACAGGGGGGACAGATACGCAGTATTTT. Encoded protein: CSARPTGGTDTQYF.

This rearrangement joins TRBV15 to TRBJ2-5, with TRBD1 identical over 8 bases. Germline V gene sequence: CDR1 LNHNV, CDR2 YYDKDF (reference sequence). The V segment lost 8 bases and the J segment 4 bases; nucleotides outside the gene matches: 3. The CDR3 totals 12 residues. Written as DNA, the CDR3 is TGTGCCACCGAAGGACAGGGAGAGACCCAGTACTTC. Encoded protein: CATEGQGETQYF.

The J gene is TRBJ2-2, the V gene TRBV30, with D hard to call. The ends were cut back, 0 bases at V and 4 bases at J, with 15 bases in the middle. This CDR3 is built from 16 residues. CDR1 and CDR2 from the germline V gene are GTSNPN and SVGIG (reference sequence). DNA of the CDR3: TGTGCCTGGAGTGTAATCGGTCCCAGCGTCACCGGGGAGCTGTTTTTT. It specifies CAWSVIGPSVTGELFF.

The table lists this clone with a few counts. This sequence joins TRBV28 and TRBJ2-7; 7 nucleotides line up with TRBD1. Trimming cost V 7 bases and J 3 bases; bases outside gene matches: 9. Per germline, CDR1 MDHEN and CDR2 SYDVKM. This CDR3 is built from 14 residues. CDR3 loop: CASIPGQRFYEQYF. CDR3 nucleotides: TGTGCCAGCATCCCGGGACAGAGATTCTACGAGCAGTACTTC.

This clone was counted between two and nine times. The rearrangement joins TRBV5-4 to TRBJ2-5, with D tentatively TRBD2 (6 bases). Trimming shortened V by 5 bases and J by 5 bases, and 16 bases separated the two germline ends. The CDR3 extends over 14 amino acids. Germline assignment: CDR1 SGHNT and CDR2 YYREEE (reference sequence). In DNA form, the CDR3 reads TGTGCCAGCAGTCGGAATGGAGGGCACGAGACCCAGTACTTC. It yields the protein CASSRNGGHETQYF.

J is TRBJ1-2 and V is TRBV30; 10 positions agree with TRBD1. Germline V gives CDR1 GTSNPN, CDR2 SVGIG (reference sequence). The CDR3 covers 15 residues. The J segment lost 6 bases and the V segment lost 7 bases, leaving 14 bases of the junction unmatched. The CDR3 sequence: CASWTGGTPTNGYTF. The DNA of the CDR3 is TGTGCCTCGTGGACAGGGGGTACGCCTACTAATGGCTACACCTTC.

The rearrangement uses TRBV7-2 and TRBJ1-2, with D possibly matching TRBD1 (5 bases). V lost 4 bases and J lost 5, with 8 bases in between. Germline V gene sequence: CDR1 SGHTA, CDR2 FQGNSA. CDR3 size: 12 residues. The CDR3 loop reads CASSSDMYGYTF. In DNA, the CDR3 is TGTGCCAGCAGCTCGGACATGTATGGCTACACCTTC. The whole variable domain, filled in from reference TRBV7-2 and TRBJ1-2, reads GAGVSQSPSNKVTEKGKDVELRCDPISGHTALYWYRQSLGQGLEFLIYFQGNSAPDKSGLPSDRFSAERTGGSVSTLTIQRTQQEDSAVYLCASSSDMYGYTFGSGTRLTVV.

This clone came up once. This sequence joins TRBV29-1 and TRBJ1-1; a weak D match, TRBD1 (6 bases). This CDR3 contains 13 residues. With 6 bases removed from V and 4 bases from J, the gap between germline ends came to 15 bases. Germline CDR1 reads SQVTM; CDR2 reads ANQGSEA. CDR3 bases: TGCAGCGTCGACCTCACAGGGAGCACTGAAGCTTTCTTT. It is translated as CSVDLTGSTEAFF.

The CDR3 region has the DNA TGTGCCAGCAGGGTCGGGCTATACTATGAGCAGTTCTTC. This translates into CASRVGLYYEQFF. The chain combines TRBV11-2 with TRBJ2-1, with unresolved D. The CDR3 runs 13 residues. V gave up 6 bases and J gave up 8 bases, with 14 bases separating them. CDR1 SGHAT and CDR2 FQNNGV come from the germline V gene. Supplemented by reference TRBV11-2 and TRBJ2-1, the full variable domain reads EAGVAQSPRYKIIEKRQSVAFWCNPISGHATLYWYQQILGQGPKLLIQFQNNGVVDDSQLPKDRFSAERLKGVDSTLKIQPAKLEDSAVYLCASRVGLYYEQFFGPGTRLTVL.

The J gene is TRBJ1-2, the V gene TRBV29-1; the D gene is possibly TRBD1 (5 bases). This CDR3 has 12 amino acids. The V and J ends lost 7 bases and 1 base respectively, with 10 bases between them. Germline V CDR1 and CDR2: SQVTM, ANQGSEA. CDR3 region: CSAGGHNYGYTF. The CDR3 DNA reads TGCAGCGCTGGGGGTCATAACTATGGCTACACCTTC. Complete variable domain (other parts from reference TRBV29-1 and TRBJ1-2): SAVISQKPSRDICQRGTSLTIQCQVDSQVTMMFWYRQQPGQSLTLIATANQGSEATYESGFVIDKFPISRPNLTFSTLTVSNMSPEDSSIYLCSAGGHNYGYTFGSGTRLTVV.

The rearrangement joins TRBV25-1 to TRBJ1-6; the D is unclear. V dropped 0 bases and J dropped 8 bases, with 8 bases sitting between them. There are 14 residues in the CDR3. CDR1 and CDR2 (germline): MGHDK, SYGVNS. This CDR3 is CASSEYVIDSPLHF. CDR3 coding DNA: TGTGCCAGCAGTGAATACGTAATCGATTCACCCCTCCACTTT.

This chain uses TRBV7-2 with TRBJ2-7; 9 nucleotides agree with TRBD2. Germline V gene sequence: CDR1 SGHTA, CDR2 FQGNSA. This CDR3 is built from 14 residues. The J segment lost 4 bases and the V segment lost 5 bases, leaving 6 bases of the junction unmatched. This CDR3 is CASSHLAGKYEQYF. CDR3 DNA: TGTGCCAGCAGCCACCTAGCGGGAAAGTACGAGCAGTACTTC.

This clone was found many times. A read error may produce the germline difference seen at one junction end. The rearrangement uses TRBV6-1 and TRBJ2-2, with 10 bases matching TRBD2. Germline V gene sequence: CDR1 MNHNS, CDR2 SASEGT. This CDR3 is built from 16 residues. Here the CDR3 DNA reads TGTGCCAGCAGAGAAGCGGGGGGGCCTAACACCGGGGAGCTGTTTTTT. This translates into CASREAGGPNTGELFF.

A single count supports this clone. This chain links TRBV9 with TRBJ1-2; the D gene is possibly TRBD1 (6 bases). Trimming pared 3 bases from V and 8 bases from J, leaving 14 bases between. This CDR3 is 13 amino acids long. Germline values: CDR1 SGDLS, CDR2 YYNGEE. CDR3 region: CASSEGYREGYTF. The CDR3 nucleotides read TGTGCCAGCAGCGAGGGGTACAGGGAGGGCTACACCTTC.

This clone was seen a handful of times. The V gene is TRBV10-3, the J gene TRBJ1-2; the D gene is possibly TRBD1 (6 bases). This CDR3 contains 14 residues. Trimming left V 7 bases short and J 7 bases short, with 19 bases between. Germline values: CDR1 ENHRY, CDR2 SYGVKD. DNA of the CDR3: TGTGCCATCACCCTCGACAGGATCTCTGGTGGCTACACCTTC. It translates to CAITLDRISGGYTF.

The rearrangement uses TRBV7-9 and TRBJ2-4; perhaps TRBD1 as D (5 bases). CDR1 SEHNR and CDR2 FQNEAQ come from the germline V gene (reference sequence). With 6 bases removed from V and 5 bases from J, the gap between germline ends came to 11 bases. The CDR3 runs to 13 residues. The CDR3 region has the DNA TGTGCCAGCAGACAGGAAGGTGAAAACATTCAGTACTTC. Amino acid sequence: CASRQEGENIQYF.

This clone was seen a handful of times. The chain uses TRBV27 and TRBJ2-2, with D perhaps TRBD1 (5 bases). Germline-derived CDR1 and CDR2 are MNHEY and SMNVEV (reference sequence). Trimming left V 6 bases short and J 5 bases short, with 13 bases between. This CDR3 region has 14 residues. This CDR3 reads CASSPTSGTGELFF. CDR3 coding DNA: TGTGCCAGCAGCCCCACCTCAGGGACCGGGGAGCTGTTTTTT.

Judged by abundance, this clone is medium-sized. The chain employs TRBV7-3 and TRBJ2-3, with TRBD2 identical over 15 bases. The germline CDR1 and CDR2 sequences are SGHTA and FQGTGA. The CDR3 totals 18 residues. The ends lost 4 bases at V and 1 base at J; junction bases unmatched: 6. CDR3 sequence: CASSSGLAGGQRTDTQYF. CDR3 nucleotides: TGTGCCAGCAGCTCGGGACTAGCGGGGGGCCAACGCACAGATACGCAGTATTTT.

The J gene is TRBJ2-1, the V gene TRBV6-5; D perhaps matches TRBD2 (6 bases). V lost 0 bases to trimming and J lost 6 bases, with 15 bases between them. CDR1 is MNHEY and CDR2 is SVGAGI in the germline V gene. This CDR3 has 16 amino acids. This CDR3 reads CASSYSHGGLSNEQFF. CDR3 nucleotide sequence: TGTGCCAGCAGTTACTCGCACGGAGGGTTGAGCAATGAGCAGTTCTTC.

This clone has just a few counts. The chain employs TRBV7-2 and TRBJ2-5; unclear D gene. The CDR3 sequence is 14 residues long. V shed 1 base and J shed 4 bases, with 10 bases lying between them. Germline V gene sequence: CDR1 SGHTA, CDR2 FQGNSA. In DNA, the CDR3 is TGTGCCAGCAGCTTAGAAGTGGGTCGAGAGACCCAGTACTTC. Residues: CASSLEVGRETQYF. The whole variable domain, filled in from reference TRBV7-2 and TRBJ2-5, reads GAGVSQSPSNKVTEKGKDVELRCDPISGHTALYWYRQSLGQGLEFLIYFQGNSAPDKSGLPSDRFSAERTGGSVSTLTIQRTQQEDSAVYLCASSLEVGRETQYFGPGTRLLVL.

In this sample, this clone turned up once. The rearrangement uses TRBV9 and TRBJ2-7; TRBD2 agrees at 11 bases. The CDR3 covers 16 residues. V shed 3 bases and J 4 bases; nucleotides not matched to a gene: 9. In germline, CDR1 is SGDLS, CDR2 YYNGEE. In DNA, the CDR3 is TGTGCCAGCAGCGCCCGACTAGCGGGGAGTAAGTACGAGCAGTACTTC. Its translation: CASSARLAGSKYEQYF.

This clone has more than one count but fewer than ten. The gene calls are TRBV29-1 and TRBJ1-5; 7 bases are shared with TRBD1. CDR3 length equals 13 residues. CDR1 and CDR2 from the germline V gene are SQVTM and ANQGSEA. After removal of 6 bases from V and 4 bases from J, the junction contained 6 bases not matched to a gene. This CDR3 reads CSVGTDPNQPQHF. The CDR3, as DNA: TGCAGCGTCGGGACAGACCCAAATCAGCCCCAGCATTTT.

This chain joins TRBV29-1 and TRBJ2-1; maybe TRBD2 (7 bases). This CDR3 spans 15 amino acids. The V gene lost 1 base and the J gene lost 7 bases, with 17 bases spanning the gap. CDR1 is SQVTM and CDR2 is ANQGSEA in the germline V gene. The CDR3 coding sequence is TGCAGCGTTGAAGGGGGCCGGGGGGCGAAGAATGAGCAGTTCTTC. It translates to CSVEGGRGAKNEQFF.